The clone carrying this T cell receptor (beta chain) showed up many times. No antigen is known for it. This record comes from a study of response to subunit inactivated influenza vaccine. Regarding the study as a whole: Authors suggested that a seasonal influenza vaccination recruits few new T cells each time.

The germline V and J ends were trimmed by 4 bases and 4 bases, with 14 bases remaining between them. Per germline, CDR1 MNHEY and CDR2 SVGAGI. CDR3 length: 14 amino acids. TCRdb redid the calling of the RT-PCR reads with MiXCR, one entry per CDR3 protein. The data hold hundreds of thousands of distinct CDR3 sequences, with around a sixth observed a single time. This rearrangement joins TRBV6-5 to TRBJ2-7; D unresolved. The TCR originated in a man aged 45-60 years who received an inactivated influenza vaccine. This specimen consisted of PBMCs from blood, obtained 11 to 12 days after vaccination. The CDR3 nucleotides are TGTGCCAGCAGTTGGAGTTCGGCCCGATACGAGCAGTACTTC. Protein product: CASSWSSARYEQYF.